This T cell receptor beta chain originates from a study of blood T cell repertoires in COVID-19. Study as a whole: Acute-phase and convalescent COVID-19 samples originated in the United States, Italy and Spain.

Trimming took 6 bases from V and 5 from J; bases not matched to a gene: 13. Germline loops: CDR1 MNHEY, CDR2 SMNVEV (reference sequence). There are 16 residues in the CDR3. Methods used by the authors: Scientists estimated how many nucleated cells there were by amplifying reference gene primers. Profiled with immunoSEQ multiplex PCR; TCRdb holds only in-frame clones, not every one. That table gives V, J and clone size, and the DNA gave D and trimming. The sample lists fewer than 500,000 clones, 70% to 90% occurring once. Membership in each cohort depended on participant-reported clinical history. J is TRBJ1-1 and V is TRBV27, with 9 bases fitting TRBD1. The origin of this receptor is a woman in her thirties with acute COVID-19. The sequencing input was PBMCs or T cells enriched from blood (not recorded which). CDR3 sequence: CASSPTNRGRSTEAFF. The CDR3 bases are TGTGCCAGCAGCCCAACAAACAGGGGGCGGTCAACTGAAGCTTTCTTT.